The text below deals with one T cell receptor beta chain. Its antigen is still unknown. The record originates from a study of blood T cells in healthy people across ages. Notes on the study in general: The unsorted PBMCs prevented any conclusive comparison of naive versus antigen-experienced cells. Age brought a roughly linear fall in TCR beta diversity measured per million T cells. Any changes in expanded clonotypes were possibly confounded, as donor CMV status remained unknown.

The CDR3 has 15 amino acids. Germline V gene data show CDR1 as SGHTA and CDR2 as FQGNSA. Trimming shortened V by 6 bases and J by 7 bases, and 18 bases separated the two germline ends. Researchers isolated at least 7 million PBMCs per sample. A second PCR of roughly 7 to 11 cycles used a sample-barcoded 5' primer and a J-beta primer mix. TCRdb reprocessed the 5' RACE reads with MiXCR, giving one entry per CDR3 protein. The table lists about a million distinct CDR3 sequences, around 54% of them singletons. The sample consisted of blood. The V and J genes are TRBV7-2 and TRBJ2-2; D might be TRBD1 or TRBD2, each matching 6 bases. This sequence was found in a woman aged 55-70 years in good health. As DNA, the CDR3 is TGTGCCAGCAGTAGACATAGGGGGGCCGGCGGGGAGCTGTTTTTT. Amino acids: CASSRHRGAGGELFF. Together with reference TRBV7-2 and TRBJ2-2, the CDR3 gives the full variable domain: GAGVSQSPSNKVTEKGKDVELRCDPISGHTALYWYRQSLGQGLEFLIYFQGNSAPDKSGLPSDRFSAERTGGSVSTLTIQRTQQEDSAVYLCASSRHRGAGGELFFGEGSRLTVL.